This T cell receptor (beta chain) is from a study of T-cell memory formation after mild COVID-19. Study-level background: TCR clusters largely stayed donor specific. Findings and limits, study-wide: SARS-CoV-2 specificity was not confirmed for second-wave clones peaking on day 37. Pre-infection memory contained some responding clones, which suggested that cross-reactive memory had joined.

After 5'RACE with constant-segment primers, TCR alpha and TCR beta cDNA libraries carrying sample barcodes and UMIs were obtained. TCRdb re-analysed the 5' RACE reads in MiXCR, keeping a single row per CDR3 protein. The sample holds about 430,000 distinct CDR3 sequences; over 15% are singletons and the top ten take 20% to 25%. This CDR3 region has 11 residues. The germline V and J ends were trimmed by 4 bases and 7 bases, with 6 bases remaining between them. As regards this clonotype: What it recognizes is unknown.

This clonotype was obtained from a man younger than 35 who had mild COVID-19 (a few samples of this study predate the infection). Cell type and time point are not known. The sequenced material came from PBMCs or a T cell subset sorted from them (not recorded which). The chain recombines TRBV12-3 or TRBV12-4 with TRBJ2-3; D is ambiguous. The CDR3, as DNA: TGTGCCAGCAGTTCCCGACATACGCAGTATTTT. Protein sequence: CASSSRHTQYF.